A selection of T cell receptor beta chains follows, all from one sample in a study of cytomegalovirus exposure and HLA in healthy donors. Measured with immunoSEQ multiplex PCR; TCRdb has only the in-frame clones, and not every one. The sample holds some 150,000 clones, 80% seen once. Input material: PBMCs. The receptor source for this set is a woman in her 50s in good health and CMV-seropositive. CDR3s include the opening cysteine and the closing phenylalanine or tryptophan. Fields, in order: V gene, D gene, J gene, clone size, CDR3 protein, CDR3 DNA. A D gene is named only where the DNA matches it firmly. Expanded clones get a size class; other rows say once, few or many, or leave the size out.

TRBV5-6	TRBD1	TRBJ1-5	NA	CASSFRGGLDQPQHF	TGTGCCAGCAGCTTTCGAGGGGGCCTGGATCAGCCCCAGCATTTT
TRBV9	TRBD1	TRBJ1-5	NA	CASSVGTGNQPQHF	TGTGCCAGCAGCGTAGGGACAGGAAATCAGCCCCAGCATTTT
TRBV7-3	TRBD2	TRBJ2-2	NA	CASSLNAGVSSAGELFF	TGTGCCAGCAGCTTAAATGCGGGAGTAAGTTCCGCCGGGGAGCTGTTTTTT
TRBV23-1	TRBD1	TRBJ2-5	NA	CASSRDSTQETQYF	TGCGCCAGCAGCCGGGACAGTACACAAGAGACCCAGTACTTC
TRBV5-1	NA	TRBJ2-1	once	CASSLAAVPQFF	TGCGCCAGCAGCTTGGCCGCGGTTCCGCAGTTCTTC
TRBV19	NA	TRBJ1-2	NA	CASNDYMNRGYTF	TGTGCCAGTAACGACTATATGAATCGTGGCTACACCTTC
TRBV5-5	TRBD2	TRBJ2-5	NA	CASSGGVETQYF	TGTGCCAGCAGCGGGGGGGTGGAGACCCAGTACTTC
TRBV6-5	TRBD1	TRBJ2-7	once	CASSYGTGTLEQYF	TGTGCCAGCAGTTATGGGACAGGGACCCTCGAGCAGTACTTC
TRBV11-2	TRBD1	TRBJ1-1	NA	CASSLDRGGTEAFF	TGTGCCAGCAGCTTGGACAGGGGGGGAACTGAAGCTTTCTTT
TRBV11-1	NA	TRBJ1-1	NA	CASSWGRGPENTEAFF	TGTGCCAGCAGCTGGGGTAGGGGCCCGGAAAACACTGAAGCTTTCTTT
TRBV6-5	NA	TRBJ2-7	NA	CASRSLGAYEQYF	TGTGCCAGCAGGTCCCTCGGAGCCTACGAGCAGTACTTC
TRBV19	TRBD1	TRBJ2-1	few	CATERGDRVSGEQFF	TGTGCCACGGAGCGAGGGGACAGGGTATCTGGTGAGCAGTTCTTC
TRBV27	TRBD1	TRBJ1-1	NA	CASSSPGQGLLEAFF	TGTGCCAGCAGCTCCCCGGGACAGGGGCTCCTTGAAGCTTTCTTT
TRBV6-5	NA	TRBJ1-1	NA	CASSYSRMRMNTEAFF	TGTGCCAGCAGTTACTCAAGAATGCGTATGAACACTGAAGCTTTCTTT
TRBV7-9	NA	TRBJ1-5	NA	CSSSLGQGQPQHF	TGTTCCAGCAGCTTAGGGCAGGGTCAGCCCCAGCATTTT
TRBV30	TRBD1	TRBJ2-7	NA	CAWSTGVSYEQYF	TGTGCCTGGAGTACAGGGGTCTCCTACGAGCAGTACTTC
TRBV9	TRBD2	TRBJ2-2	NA	CASSVDHNSGGNTGELFF	TGTGCCAGCAGCGTAGATCATAATAGCGGGGGGAACACCGGGGAGCTGTTTTTT
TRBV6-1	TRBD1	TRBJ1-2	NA	CASSPPQGANGYTF	TGTGCCAGCAGTCCTCCACAGGGGGCAAATGGCTACACCTTC
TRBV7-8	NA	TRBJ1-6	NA	CASSLVGGSYNSPLHF	TGTGCCAGCAGCTTAGTAGGGGGCTCCTATAATTCACCCCTCCACTTT
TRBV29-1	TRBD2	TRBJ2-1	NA	CSVGFSSGRTYNEQFF	TGCAGCGTTGGATTCTCAAGCGGGAGGACCTACAATGAGCAGTTCTTC
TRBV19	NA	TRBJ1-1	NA	CASSAGLSYEAFF	TGTGCCAGTAGTGCGGGACTCTCGTATGAAGCTTTCTTT
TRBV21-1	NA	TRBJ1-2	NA	CASSKSQGALGGYTF	TGTGCCAGCAGCAAGTCACAGGGGGCGCTAGGAGGCTACACCTTC
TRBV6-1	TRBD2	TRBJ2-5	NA	CASSEAIGLAGEETQYF	TGTGCCAGCAGTGAAGCTATCGGGCTAGCGGGAGAAGAGACCCAGTACTTC
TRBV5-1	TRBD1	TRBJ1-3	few	CASSLQTGGFSGNTIYF	TGCGCCAGCAGCTTGCAAACAGGGGGGTTCTCTGGAAACACCATATATTTT
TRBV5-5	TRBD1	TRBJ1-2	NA	CASSLTPTGLEGYTF	TGTGCCAGCAGCCTTACCCCGACAGGGCTAGAGGGCTACACCTTC
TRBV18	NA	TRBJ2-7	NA	CASSPTERWGAYEQYF	TGTGCCAGCTCACCTACCGAAAGGTGGGGGGCCTACGAGCAGTACTTC
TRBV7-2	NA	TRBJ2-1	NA	CASRQGLGMGVEQFF	TGTGCCAGCAGGCAGGGACTCGGGATGGGGGTTGAGCAGTTCTTC
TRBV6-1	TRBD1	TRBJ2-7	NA	CASSEGQGTVQYF	TGTGCCAGCAGCGAAGGACAGGGTACGGTGCAGTACTTC
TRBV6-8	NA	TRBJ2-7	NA	CASSYSSDGYEQYF	TGTGCCAGCAGTTACTCGAGCGACGGCTACGAGCAGTACTTC
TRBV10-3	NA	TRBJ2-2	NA	CAITGSGNTGELFF	TGTGCCATCACCGGGTCGGGGAACACCGGGGAGCTGTTTTTT
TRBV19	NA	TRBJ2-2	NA	CASSGQGGGTGELFF	TGTGCCAGTAGTGGGCAGGGGGGTGGTACCGGGGAGCTGTTTTTT
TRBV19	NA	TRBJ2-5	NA	CASSQTGGETQYF	TGTGCCAGTAGTCAGACAGGCGGGGAGACCCAGTACTTC
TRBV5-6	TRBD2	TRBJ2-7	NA	CASTTGTSWYEQYF	TGTGCCAGCACCACCGGGACTAGTTGGTACGAGCAGTACTTC
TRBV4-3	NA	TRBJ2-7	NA	CASSQEGGAHEQYF	TGCGCCAGCAGCCAAGAAGGAGGAGCCCACGAGCAGTACTTC
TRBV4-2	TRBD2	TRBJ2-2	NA	CASSQGTSGSPGELFF	TGTGCCAGCAGCCAGGGGACTAGCGGGAGCCCCGGGGAGCTGTTTTTT
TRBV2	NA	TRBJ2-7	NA	CASSLQGAYEQYF	TGTGCCAGCAGTTTGCAGGGTGCGTACGAGCAGTACTTC
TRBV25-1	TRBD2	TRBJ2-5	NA	CASSARRGLAGEETQYF	TGTGCCAGCAGCGCCCGTCGGGGACTAGCGGGAGAAGAGACCCAGTACTTC
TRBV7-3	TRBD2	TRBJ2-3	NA	CASSRGGARTDTQYF	TGTGCCAGCAGTCGCGGGGGGGCGAGGACAGATACGCAGTATTTT